A single sample gave rise to the 11 T cell receptor beta chains below, sequenced in a study of OX40 agonist ivuxolimab in advanced cancers. Repertoires were generated with immunoSEQ multiplex PCR, while TCRdb's copy carries only in-frame clones and drops some. This sample yields around 25,000 clones, of which 78% are seen a single time; around 1.4% belongs to the top ten. The sequenced sample was CD4+ or CD8+ T cells sorted from blood, obtained in a trial of the OX40 agonist ivuxolimab. The receptors stem from an adult with an advanced solid tumor such as melanoma, head and neck, liver or kidney cancer.

J is TRBJ1-4 and V is TRBV18; a weak D match, TRBD1 (5 bases). The length of the CDR3 is 18 residues. Germline loops: CDR1 KGHSH, CDR2 LQKENI. V was clipped by 5 bases and J by 3 bases, with 22 bases between them. For the CDR3, the DNA is TGTGCCAGCTCAGGGACGAAAACCAACGCACCGGCTAATGAAAAACTGTTTTTT. This translates into CASSGTKTNAPANEKLFF.

The rearrangement links TRBV10-2 to TRBJ1-2; D is unclear. The ends were cut back, 3 bases at V and 5 bases at J, with 10 bases in the middle. Germline V CDR1 and CDR2: WSHSY, SAAADI. This CDR3 region has 13 residues. The CDR3 loop reads CASSEGERYGYTF. As DNA, the CDR3 is TGCGCCAGCAGTGAAGGAGAAAGGTATGGCTACACCTTC.

This chain's CDR3 is CASSLRGQGNEQYF. The CDR3 nucleotides read TGTGCCAGCAGCTTAAGGGGGCAGGGTAACGAGCAGTACTTC. V usage is TRBV7-2 and J usage is TRBJ2-7; TRBD1 aligns across 7 bases. CDR1 is SGHTA and CDR2 is FQGNSA in the germline V gene. The CDR3 spans 14 residues. V shed 2 bases, J shed 5 bases, and the junction held 6 bases outside the gene matches.

The CDR3 sequence: CASRVTGGDTQYF. CDR3 bases: TGTGCCAGCAGGGTGACAGGGGGAGATACGCAGTATTTT. The chain recombines TRBV6-1 with TRBJ2-3, with 9 bases lining up with TRBD1. From germline, CDR1 is MNHNS and CDR2 SASEGT. The CDR3 is 13 residues long. V shed 6 bases and J 5 bases; nucleotides not matched to a gene: 3.

The chain is built from TRBV9 and TRBJ2-2, with D tentatively TRBD1 (5 bases). The CDR3 length is 16 residues. CDR1 is SGDLS and CDR2 is YYNGEE in the germline V gene. V lost 0 bases to trimming and J lost 9 bases, with 18 bases between them. In nucleotides, the CDR3 is TGTGCCAGCAGCGTAGATGCTGGTGGATGGGGCCGGGAGCTGTTTTTT. As protein: CASSVDAGGWGRELFF. The full variable domain, its missing parts supplied by reference TRBV9 and TRBJ2-2, is DSGVTQTPKHLITATGQRVTLRCSPRSGDLSVYWYQQSLDQGLQFLIQYYNGEERAKGNILERFSAQQFPDLHSELNLSSLELGDSALYFCASSVDAGGWGRELFFGEGSRLTVL.

This chain connects TRBV28 to TRBJ1-1; D gene ambiguous. The germline V gene has CDR1 MDHEN and CDR2 SYDVKM. Trimming removed 2 bases at V and 1 base at J, with 8 bases between. The CDR3 contains 14 residues. The CDR3 sequence is CASSLVRGNTEAFF. The CDR3 DNA follows: TGTGCCAGCAGTTTAGTGCGGGGGAACACTGAAGCTTTCTTT.

The chain has TRBV5-1 and TRBJ2-5; D unresolved. The germline CDR1 and CDR2 sequences are SGHRS and YFSETQ. CDR3 size: 16 residues. With 0 bases removed from V and 2 bases from J, the gap between germline ends came to 14 bases. Here the CDR3 DNA reads TGCGCCAGCAGCTTGGACCCCCACGGTGGGCAAGAGACCCAGTACTTC. It encodes CASSLDPHGGQETQYF. Complete variable domain (other parts from reference TRBV5-1 and TRBJ2-5): KAGVTQTPRYLIKTRGQQVTLSCSPISGHRSVSWYQQTPGQGLQFLFEYFSETQRNKGNFPGRFSGRQFSNSRSEMNVSTLELGDSALYLCASSLDPHGGQETQYFGPGTRLLVL.

J is TRBJ2-1 and V is TRBV7-2, with D perhaps TRBD1 (6 bases). The V gene lost 2 bases and the J gene lost 14 bases, with 13 bases spanning the gap. The CDR3 totals 12 residues. Per the germline V gene, CDR1 is SGHTA and CDR2 is FQGNSA. This CDR3 is CASSLIRDTKFF. Here the CDR3 DNA reads TGTGCCAGCAGCTTAATTAGGGACACGAAGTTCTTC.

This sequence joins TRBV9 and TRBJ1-1; no clear D. Germline V gene data show CDR1 as SGDLS and CDR2 as YYNGEE. Trimming left V 3 bases short and J 3 bases short, with 9 bases between. The CDR3 has 13 residues. The CDR3 here is CASSARPHTEAFF. CDR3 sequence (DNA): TGTGCCAGCAGCGCCCGACCTCACACTGAAGCTTTCTTT. Full variable domain (outside the CDR3, taken from reference TRBV9 and TRBJ1-1): DSGVTQTPKHLITATGQRVTLRCSPRSGDLSVYWYQQSLDQGLQFLIQYYNGEERAKGNILERFSAQQFPDLHSELNLSSLELGDSALYFCASSARPHTEAFFGQGTRLTVV.

The chain uses TRBV7-8 and TRBJ2-1; D is perhaps TRBD1 or TRBD2 (5 bases each). Germline values: CDR1 SGHVS, CDR2 FQNEAQ. The V end was cut by 0 bases, the J end by 4 bases, with 13 bases between. There are 16 residues in the CDR3. CDR3 in amino acids: CASSLALRGPYNEQFF. For the CDR3, the DNA is TGTGCCAGCAGCTTAGCGCTGAGGGGTCCATACAATGAGCAGTTCTTC.

This clone was seen a few times. The V and J genes are TRBV6-6 and TRBJ2-1; the D is unclear. Trimming took off 8 bases at V and 0 bases at J, with 14 bases between the two ends. The V gene's germline CDR1 is MNHNY and CDR2 SVGAGI (reference sequence). The CDR3 is made up of 15 amino acids. CDR3 DNA sequence: TGTGCCAGCTACCCAACAGCCGCCTCCTACAATGAGCAGTTCTTC. Translated, it gives CASYPTAASYNEQFF.